What follows are 21 T cell receptor beta chains derived from one specimen sequenced in a study of OX40 agonist ivuxolimab in advanced cancers. The method was immunoSEQ multiplex PCR; TCRdb's version includes in-frame clones alone and lacks a portion of them. The sample contains 85,000 to 95,000 clones, about 91% of which appear only once. Sequences were derived from CD4+ or CD8+ T cells sorted from blood, sampled in a trial of the OX40 agonist ivuxolimab. Source of these receptors: an adult with an advanced solid tumor such as melanoma, head and neck, liver or kidney cancer.

V and J are TRBV6-1 and TRBJ1-5; D call uncertain. Germline assignment: CDR1 MNHNS and CDR2 SASEGT. The CDR3 has 16 residues. Between the trimmed V and J ends, which lost 2 bases and 4 bases, there was a span of 15 bases. CDR3 sequence (DNA): TGTGCCAGCAGTGAAACCCCGGCCCTAGGGAATCAGCCCCAGCATTTT. It is translated as CASSETPALGNQPQHF.

V usage is TRBV11-2 and J usage is TRBJ2-7; TRBD2 aligns across 9 bases. Germline CDR1 SGHAT, CDR2 FQNNGV. CDR3 size: 15 residues. V gave up 5 bases and J gave up 4 bases; unmatched junction bases: 9. The CDR3 loop reads CASSPPGAGGYEQYF. The DNA of the CDR3 is TGTGCCAGCAGCCCACCAGGAGCGGGAGGATACGAGCAGTACTTC.

V gene TRBV6-6 combines with J gene TRBJ1-1; no reliable D call. CDR3 length: 13 amino acids. Germline V gene lookup returns CDR1 MNHNY and CDR2 SVGAGI (reference sequence). Between the trimmed V and J ends, which lost 6 bases and 0 bases, there was a span of 8 bases. The CDR3 loop is CASRSFLNTEAFF. CDR3 bases: TGTGCCAGCAGAAGTTTTTTGAACACTGAAGCTTTCTTT.

The chain employs TRBV11-2 and TRBJ2-1, with D perhaps matching TRBD2 (6 bases). The CDR3 is 15 amino acids. Germline V CDR1 and CDR2: SGHAT, FQNNGV. The V gene lost 0 bases and the J gene lost 8 bases, with 14 bases spanning the gap. Here the CDR3 DNA reads TGTGCCAGCAGCTTAGATTTCGGAGGGAGGTATGAGCAGTTCTTC. Encoded protein: CASSLDFGGRYEQFF.

V gene TRBV28 combines with J gene TRBJ1-5; maybe TRBD1 (5 bases). Germline lookup yields CDR1 MDHEN and CDR2 SYDVKM. The CDR3 covers 16 residues. With 3 bases removed from V and 0 bases from J, the gap between germline ends came to 12 bases. The CDR3 coding sequence is TGTGCCAGCAGTTTCTGGGGGAGCACTAGCAATCAGCCCCAGCATTTT. Amino acid sequence: CASSFWGSTSNQPQHF.

With respect to this clone: Other DNA sequences in the sample encode the same CDR3. The chain links TRBV10-2 to TRBJ2-6; D unresolved. The V gene's germline CDR1 is WSHSY and CDR2 SAAADI. V dropped 7 bases and J dropped 4 bases, with 2 bases sitting between them. The CDR3 runs 11 residues. CDR3 nucleotides: TGCGCCAGCACCGGGGCCAACGTCCTGACTTTC. It translates to CASTGANVLTF.

The V call is TRBV27, the J call TRBJ2-5; maybe TRBD1 (5 bases). Germline V gene sequence: CDR1 MNHEY, CDR2 SMNVEV (reference sequence). Trimming cost V 8 bases and J 5 bases, with 18 bases left between them. The CDR3 loop spans 14 amino acids. CDR3 in amino acids: CASGGLLQGETQYF. The CDR3 DNA is TGTGCCAGCGGTGGGCTACTCCAGGGCGAGACCCAGTACTTC.

The chain carries TRBV7-8 and TRBJ2-7; tentatively, D is TRBD1 (6 bases). This CDR3 region has 12 residues. Trimming took 0 bases from V and 10 from J, leaving 10 bases between them. The V gene's germline CDR1 is SGHVS and CDR2 FQNEAQ. CDR3 sequence reads: CASSLATGHQYF. CDR3 sequence (DNA): TGTGCCAGCAGCTTAGCGACGGGACACCAGTACTTC.

The chain is built from TRBV28 and TRBJ2-7; D is possibly TRBD2 (5 bases). V lost 5 bases, J lost 0 bases, and 17 bases lay in between. This CDR3 spans 16 amino acids. The V gene's germline CDR1 is MDHEN and CDR2 SYDVKM. The CDR3 loop reads CASSPPGRGFSYEQYF. CDR3 nucleotide sequence: TGTGCCAGCAGTCCCCCGGGCCGGGGATTCTCCTACGAGCAGTACTTC.

The V and J genes are TRBV29-1 and TRBJ2-7; no firm D call. There are 11 residues in the CDR3. V was shortened by 6 bases and J by 7 bases, with 13 bases between the two germline ends. CDR1 and CDR2 from the germline V gene are SQVTM and ANQGSEA. CDR3 in amino acids: CSVNSPGEQYF. The DNA for the CDR3 is TGCAGCGTGAACAGCCCTGGAGAGCAGTACTTC.

The CDR3 spells CASSFHSNTGELFF. CDR3 in DNA: TGTGCCAGCAGCTTTCACTCGAACACCGGGGAGCTGTTTTTT. J is TRBJ2-2 and V is TRBV7-9; D gene ambiguous. CDR1 SEHNR and CDR2 FQNEAQ come from the germline V gene (reference sequence). The CDR3 extends over 14 amino acids. Trimming shortened V by 3 bases and J by 0 bases, and 5 bases separated the two germline ends.

The chain uses TRBV2 and TRBJ1-5; unclear D gene. Between the trimmed V and J ends, which lost 4 bases and 1 base, there was a span of 14 bases. CDR3 length: 16 amino acids. Germline values: CDR1 SNHLY, CDR2 FYNNEI. CDR3 sequence: CASSGAAIGSNQPQHF. For the CDR3, the DNA is TGTGCCAGCAGTGGCGCGGCAATAGGAAGCAATCAGCCCCAGCATTTT.

The chain joins TRBV7-9 to TRBJ2-1; 7 bases map to TRBD1. V lost 4 bases and J lost 7; bases outside the gene matches: 10. This CDR3 comprises 15 residues. Germline lookup yields CDR1 SEHNR and CDR2 FQNEAQ (reference sequence). Written as DNA, the CDR3 is TGTGCCAGCAGCTCATGGACAGGCCCGCCGAATGAGCAGTTCTTC. Translating it yields CASSSWTGPPNEQFF.

The CDR3 DNA sequence: TGTGCCAGCGTATCACCGCCTGGGGGCGAGCAGTACTTC. Translating gives CASVSPPGGEQYF. V usage is TRBV6-6 and J usage is TRBJ2-7; the D gene could be TRBD1 or TRBD2 (5 bases each). CDR3 length: 13 residues. Looked up from germline, CDR1 is MNHNY and CDR2 is SVGAGI (reference sequence). V gave up 8 bases and J gave up 6 bases, with 17 bases separating them.

The chain uses TRBV10-3 and TRBJ2-3; weak D call: TRBD2 (5 bases). This CDR3 is built from 13 residues. V dropped 6 bases and J dropped 3 bases, with 10 bases sitting between them. The V gene's germline CDR1 is ENHRY and CDR2 SYGVKD. The CDR3, as DNA: TGTGCCATCAGGCCTGAGGGAACAGATACGCAGTATTTT. Protein sequence: CAIRPEGTDTQYF.

The chain employs TRBV11-2 and TRBJ1-1; TRBD1 aligns across 7 bases. This CDR3 region has 15 residues. CDR1 is SGHAT, CDR2 FQNNGV, per germline. With 2 bases clipped from V and 6 bases from J, the junction kept 9 bases outside the gene matches. The CDR3 is CASSLQPGQGAEAFF. CDR3 in DNA: TGTGCCAGCAGCTTACAACCGGGGCAGGGGGCTGAAGCTTTCTTT.

The CDR3 sequence is CASRGTGGNYEQYF. CDR3 bases: TGTGCCAGCAGGGGAACGGGGGGGAACTACGAGCAGTACTTC. The genes are TRBV6-5 and TRBJ2-7; 8 nucleotides line up with TRBD2. The CDR3 covers 14 residues. Trimming cost V 6 bases and J 3 bases; bases outside gene matches: 7. Per the germline V gene, CDR1 is MNHEY and CDR2 is SVGAGI.

The gene calls are TRBV20-1 and TRBJ2-7, with D unresolved. The CDR3 consists of 11 residues. Germline CDR1 and CDR2: DFQATT and SNEGSKA (reference sequence). Deletions cut 4 bases from V and 2 bases from J, with 6 bases between. The CDR3 DNA follows: TGCAGTGCTACAACGACCTACGAGCAGTACTTC. Its protein product is CSATTTYEQYF.

The chain links TRBV7-2 to TRBJ2-7; 7 bases are a match to TRBD2. This CDR3 spans 14 amino acids. Germline lookup yields CDR1 SGHTA and CDR2 FQGNSA. The J segment lost 1 base and the V segment lost 3 bases, leaving 3 bases of the junction unmatched. The CDR3 bases are TGTGCCAGCAGCTTTCTAGCGGTATCCTACGAGCAGTACTTC. As protein: CASSFLAVSYEQYF.

The chain has TRBV6-1 and TRBJ2-2; D not resolved. The CDR3 has 14 residues. CDR1 MNHNS and CDR2 SASEGT come from the germline V gene. V was trimmed by 5 bases and J by 1 base, leaving 8 bases between them. CDR3: CASSRALNTGELFF. The CDR3 nucleotides are TGTGCCAGCAGTCGGGCCCTGAACACCGGGGAGCTGTTTTTT.

The V gene is TRBV2, the J gene TRBJ1-2; D gene ambiguous. This CDR3 contains 14 residues. CDR1 and CDR2 (germline): SNHLY, FYNNEI. CDR3 in amino acids: CAGSREGPSYGYTF. Written as DNA, the CDR3 is TGTGCGGGCTCTCGGGAGGGCCCTTCCTATGGCTACACCTTC.